The 15 T cell receptor beta chains below were found in one sample sequenced in a study of blood T cell repertoires in COVID-19. Sequenced by immunoSEQ multiplex PCR; TCRdb stores in-frame clones only, minus some. The sample consists of around 330,000 clones, approximately 89% of them appearing once. Specimen: peripheral blood. Every receptor here comes from a woman aged 25 to 39 with COVID-19, enrolled during active disease.

V and J are TRBV2 and TRBJ1-2; D is perhaps TRBD1 (5 bases). The V gene lost 8 bases and the J gene lost 6 bases, with 16 bases spanning the gap. The CDR3 contains 13 residues. Germline lookup yields CDR1 SNHLY and CDR2 FYNNEI. The CDR3 spells CASRPAGWNGYTF. For the CDR3, the DNA is TGTGCCAGCCGTCCCGCAGGGTGGAATGGCTACACCTTC.

J is TRBJ1-3 and V is TRBV6-5; the D gene is possibly TRBD1 (6 bases). Germline values: CDR1 MNHEY, CDR2 SVGAGI. The germline V and J ends were trimmed by 2 bases and 0 bases, with 11 bases remaining between them. The CDR3 length is 16 residues. CDR3 DNA: TGTGCCAGCAGTTACGGGCAGGGGTCCTCTGGAAACACCATATATTTT. This codes for CASSYGQGSSGNTIYF.

This chain connects TRBV5-6 to TRBJ1-5; the D gene is possibly TRBD1 (6 bases). Trimming cost V 4 bases and J 2 bases, with 19 bases left between them. The germline CDR1 and CDR2 sequences are SGHDT and YYEEEE. The CDR3 runs to 17 residues. CDR3: CASSPAGAGSGNQPQHF. Written as DNA, the CDR3 is TGTGCCAGCAGCCCAGCGGGGGCAGGGAGTGGCAATCAGCCCCAGCATTTT.

Concerning this clone itself: This CDR3 is also generated by other DNA sequences in the sample. This chain links TRBV5-1 with TRBJ1-1, with 10 bases fitting TRBD1. Trimming removed 4 bases from V and 5 bases from J; junction bases left unmatched: 5. The CDR3 consists of 14 residues. Germline V gene sequence: CDR1 SGHRS, CDR2 YFSETQ. The CDR3 region has the DNA TGCGCCAGCAGCCTCGGACAGGGGGGTACTGAAGCTTTCTTT. It translates to CASSLGQGGTEAFF.

The V gene is TRBV4-2, the J gene TRBJ1-4; D call uncertain. The CDR3 has 17 amino acids. Trimming took off 5 bases at V and 0 bases at J, with 16 bases between the two ends. Germline values: CDR1 LGHNA, CDR2 YNFKEQ. For the CDR3, the DNA is TGTGCCAGCAGCGAGATTGATCGCCAGGCAACTAATGAAAAACTGTTTTTT. Amino acids: CASSEIDRQATNEKLFF.

The chain uses TRBV7-8 and TRBJ1-5; D unresolved. The CDR3 runs to 16 residues. CDR1 SGHVS and CDR2 FQNEAQ come from the germline V gene. Trimming shortened V by 5 bases and J by 7 bases, and 21 bases separated the two germline ends. CDR3 sequence: CASSAEGGYRKQPQHF. Written as DNA, the CDR3 is TGTGCCAGCAGCGCGGAGGGCGGGTATCGTAAGCAGCCCCAGCATTTT.

The chain employs TRBV7-9 and TRBJ2-3, with 14 bases fitting TRBD2. The V and J ends lost 4 bases and 3 bases, in that order; junction bases with no gene match: 3. This CDR3 region has 16 residues. Germline CDR1 reads SEHNR; CDR2 reads FQNEAQ (reference sequence). The CDR3 loop is CASSSRLAGGTDTQYF. CDR3 bases: TGTGCCAGCAGCTCCCGACTAGCGGGGGGGACAGATACGCAGTATTTT.

The chain links TRBV6-5 to TRBJ1-1, with D perhaps matching TRBD1 (5 bases). Between the trimmed V and J ends, which lost 6 bases and 6 bases, there was a span of 14 bases. CDR1 and CDR2 (germline): MNHEY, SVGAGI. CDR3 length equals 13 residues. Written as DNA, the CDR3 is TGTGCCAGCAGGGGAGGGGCCCCCGCTGAAGCTTTCTTT. The encoded protein is CASRGGAPAEAFF.

The chain uses TRBV3-1 (or the pseudogene TRBV3-2) and TRBJ1-1; D might be TRBD1 (6 bases). The CDR3 has 17 residues. The V gene's germline CDR1 is LGHDT and CDR2 YNNKEL (reference sequence). V dropped 2 bases and J dropped 0 bases, with 16 bases sitting between them. In DNA, the CDR3 is TGTGCCAGCAGCCAAAGTGGCAGGGGATACATGAACACTGAAGCTTTCTTT. This gives the protein CASSQSGRGYMNTEAFF.

This clone was seen once. The chain recombines TRBV27 with TRBJ1-5; D is unresolved. Germline V CDR1 and CDR2: MNHEY, SMNVEV (reference sequence). The ends were cut back, 0 bases at V and 3 bases at J, with 9 bases in the middle. This CDR3 is 15 amino acids long. The DNA for the CDR3 is TGTGCCAGCAGTTTATCAGCCAGACTCAATCAGCCCCAGCATTTT. It specifies CASSLSARLNQPQHF.

CDR3 coding DNA: TGTGCCAGCAGCGTAGCTGCCGGGGAGCTGTTTTTT. As protein: CASSVAAGELFF. The V call is TRBV9, the J call TRBJ2-2; no definite D call. The CDR3 contains 12 residues. Trimming cost V 0 bases and J 6 bases, with 3 bases left between them. CDR1 and CDR2 from the germline V gene are SGDLS and YYNGEE.

This chain joins TRBV19 and TRBJ1-1, with 7 bases fitting TRBD1. Germline trimming cut 3 bases from V and 4 bases from J; bases unmatched to any gene: 2. Per germline, CDR1 LNHDA and CDR2 SQIVND (reference sequence). The CDR3 is 13 residues long. The CDR3 reads CASSMRQGTEAFF. The CDR3 DNA reads TGTGCCAGTAGTATGAGACAGGGCACTGAAGCTTTCTTT.

This chain links TRBV2 with TRBJ2-3; D ambiguous. Germline lookup yields CDR1 SNHLY and CDR2 FYNNEI. V was cut by 7 bases and J by 8 bases, with 10 bases left in between. This CDR3 has 11 residues. The CDR3 sequence: CASTVPGTQYF. The CDR3 coding sequence is TGTGCCAGCACCGTCCCGGGTACGCAGTATTTT.

The J gene is TRBJ2-1, the V gene TRBV27; 10 nucleotides match TRBD2. This CDR3 is built from 16 residues. Germline V CDR1 and CDR2: MNHEY, SMNVEV (reference sequence). V gave up 1 base and J gave up 9 bases; unmatched junction bases: 9. In DNA form, the CDR3 reads TGTGCCAGCAGTTTATTGCCTAGCGGGGGAATAAGTGAGCAGTTCTTC. Its translation is CASSLLPSGGISEQFF.

This chain joins TRBV24-1 and TRBJ2-3; TRBD1 agrees at 7 bases. The junction had 4 bases not matched to a gene; V was cut back by 5 bases and J by 0 bases. Germline V CDR1 and CDR2: KGHDR, SFDVKD. CDR3 size: 15 residues. CDR3 sequence reads: CATSGRGLSTDTQYF. The CDR3 DNA sequence: TGTGCCACCAGTGGTAGGGGGCTGAGCACAGATACGCAGTATTTT.